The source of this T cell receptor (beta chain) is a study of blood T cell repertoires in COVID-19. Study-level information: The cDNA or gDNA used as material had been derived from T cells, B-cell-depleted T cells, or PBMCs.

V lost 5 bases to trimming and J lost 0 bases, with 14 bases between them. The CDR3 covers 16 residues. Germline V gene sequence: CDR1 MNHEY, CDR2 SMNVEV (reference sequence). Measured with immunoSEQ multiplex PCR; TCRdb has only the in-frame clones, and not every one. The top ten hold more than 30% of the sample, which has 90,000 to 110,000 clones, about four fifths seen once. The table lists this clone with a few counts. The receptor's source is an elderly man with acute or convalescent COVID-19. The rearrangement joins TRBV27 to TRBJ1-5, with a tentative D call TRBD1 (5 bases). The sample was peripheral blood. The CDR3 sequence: CASSARATVSNQPQHF. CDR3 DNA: TGTGCCAGCAGTGCTAGGGCGACAGTTAGCAATCAGCCCCAGCATTTT.